This T cell receptor (beta chain) was documented in a study of blood T cell repertoires in COVID-19. Germline-derived CDR1 and CDR2 are SGHVS and FQNEAQ. CDR3 size: 15 residues. V was cut by 4 bases and J by 0 bases, with 13 bases left in between. Repertoires were generated with immunoSEQ multiplex PCR, while TCRdb's copy carries only in-frame clones and drops some. The sample carries hundreds of thousands of clones, 65% to 90% recorded once. This TCR was recovered from a man aged 45-60 years with active or convalescent COVID-19. Sequenced: peripheral blood. The chain employs TRBV7-8 and TRBJ2-7; D is possibly TRBD2 (5 bases). The CDR3 is CASSSTLRGSYEQYF. The CDR3 DNA is TGTGCCAGCAGCTCAACCTTACGGGGCTCCTACGAGCAGTACTTC.